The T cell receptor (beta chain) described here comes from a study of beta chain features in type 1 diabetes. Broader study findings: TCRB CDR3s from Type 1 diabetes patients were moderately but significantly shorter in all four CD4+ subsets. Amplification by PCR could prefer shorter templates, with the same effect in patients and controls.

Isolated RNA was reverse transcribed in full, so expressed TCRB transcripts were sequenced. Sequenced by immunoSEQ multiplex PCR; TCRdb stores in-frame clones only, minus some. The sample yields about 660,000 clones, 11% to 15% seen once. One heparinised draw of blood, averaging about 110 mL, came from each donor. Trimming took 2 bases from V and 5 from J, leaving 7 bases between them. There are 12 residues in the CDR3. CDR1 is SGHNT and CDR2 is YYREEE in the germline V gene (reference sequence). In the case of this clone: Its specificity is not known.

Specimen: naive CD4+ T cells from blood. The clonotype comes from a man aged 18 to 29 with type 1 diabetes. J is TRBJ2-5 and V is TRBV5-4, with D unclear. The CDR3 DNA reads TGTGCCAGCAGCTTCCCCTCGGAGACCCAGTACTTC. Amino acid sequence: CASSFPSETQYF.